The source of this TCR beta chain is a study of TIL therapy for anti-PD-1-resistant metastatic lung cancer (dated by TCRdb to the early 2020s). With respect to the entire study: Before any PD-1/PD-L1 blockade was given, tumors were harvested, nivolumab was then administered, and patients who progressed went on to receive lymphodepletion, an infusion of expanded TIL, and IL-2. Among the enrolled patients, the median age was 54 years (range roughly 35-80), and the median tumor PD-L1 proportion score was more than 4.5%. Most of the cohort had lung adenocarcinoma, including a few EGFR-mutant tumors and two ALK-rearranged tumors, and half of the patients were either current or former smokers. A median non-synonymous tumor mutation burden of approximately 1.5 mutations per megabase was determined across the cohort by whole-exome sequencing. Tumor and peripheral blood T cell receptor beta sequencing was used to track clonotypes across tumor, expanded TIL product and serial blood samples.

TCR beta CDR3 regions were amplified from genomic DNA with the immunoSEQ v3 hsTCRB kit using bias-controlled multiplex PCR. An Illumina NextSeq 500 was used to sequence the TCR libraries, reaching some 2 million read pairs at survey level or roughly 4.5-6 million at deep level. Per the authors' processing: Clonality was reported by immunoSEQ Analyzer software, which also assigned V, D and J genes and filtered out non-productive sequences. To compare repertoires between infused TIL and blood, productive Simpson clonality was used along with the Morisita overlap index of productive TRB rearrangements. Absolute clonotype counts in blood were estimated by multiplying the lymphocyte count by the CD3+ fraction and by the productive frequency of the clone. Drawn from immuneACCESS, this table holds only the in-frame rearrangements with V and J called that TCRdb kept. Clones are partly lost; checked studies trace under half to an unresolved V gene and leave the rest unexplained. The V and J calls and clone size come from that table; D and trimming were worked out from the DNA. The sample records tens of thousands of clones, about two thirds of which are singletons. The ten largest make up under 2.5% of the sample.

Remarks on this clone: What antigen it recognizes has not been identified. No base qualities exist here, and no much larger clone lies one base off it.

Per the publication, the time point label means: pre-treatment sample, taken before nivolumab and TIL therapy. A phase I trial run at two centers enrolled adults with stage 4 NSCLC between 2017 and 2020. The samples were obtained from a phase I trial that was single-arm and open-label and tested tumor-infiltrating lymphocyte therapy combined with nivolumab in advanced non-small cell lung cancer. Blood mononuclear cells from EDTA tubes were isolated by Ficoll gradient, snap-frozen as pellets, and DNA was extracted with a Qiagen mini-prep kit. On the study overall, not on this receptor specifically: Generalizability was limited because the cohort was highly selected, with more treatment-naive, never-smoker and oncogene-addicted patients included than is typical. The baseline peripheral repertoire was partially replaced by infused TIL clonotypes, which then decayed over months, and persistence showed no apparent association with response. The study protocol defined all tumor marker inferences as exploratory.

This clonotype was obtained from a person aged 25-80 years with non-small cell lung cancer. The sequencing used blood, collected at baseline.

The encoded CDR3 is CASSPTGVNYGYTF. The sequenced DNA: TGCGCCAGCAGCCCGACAGGGGTTAACTATGGCTACACCTTC. The chain joins TRBV4-1 to TRBJ1-2; 8 middle bases align to TRBD1. Inclusive of the bounding cysteine and phenylalanine, the CDR3 is 14 residues long. The DNA shown is the 42-base CDR3, in frame from base 1. Unmatched junction bases come to 2, with V trimmed by 4 bases and J by 1 base. Based on the germline V gene, the CDR1 and CDR2 sequences are MGHRA and YSYEKL.